A selection of T cell receptor beta chains follows, all from one sample in a study of T cells in Graves' hyperthyroidism and ophthalmopathy. TCRdb re-analysed the multiplex PCR reads in MiXCR, keeping a single row per CDR3 protein. The sample contains about 560,000 distinct CDR3 sequences, 16% of which appear only once. The sequencing input was blood. The receptors were gathered from a woman younger than 30 with Graves' hyperthyroidism. CDR3s include the opening cysteine and the closing phenylalanine or tryptophan. Fields, in order: CDR3 protein, CDR3 DNA, V gene, J gene, D gene, clone size. A D gene is named only where the DNA matches it firmly. The size field is filled for only some rows; it gives once, few, many or a size class.

CASSARTLVASGMFQFF	TGTGCCAGCAGCGCCCGGACCCTCGTGGCTAGCGGGATGTTCCAGTTCTTC	TRBV7-2	TRBJ2-1	TRBD2	few
CASSSPTSGRVYEQYF	TGTGCCAGCAGTTCCCCCACGTCAGGGAGAGTCTACGAGCAGTACTTC	TRBV28	TRBJ2-7	NA	many
CASSLNSGGGQPQHF	TGTGCCAGCAGCTTAAATTCGGGTGGCGGTCAGCCCCAGCATTTT	TRBV11-2	TRBJ1-5	NA	many
CAISDSGRGPIETQYF	TGTGCCATCAGTGACTCAGGCAGGGGTCCTATCGAGACCCAGTACTTC	TRBV10-3	TRBJ2-5	NA	many
CSVFPGQGLREQYF	TGCAGCGTTTTTCCGGGACAGGGGTTACGCGAGCAGTACTTC	TRBV29-1	TRBJ2-7	TRBD1	once
CASSEFISNQPQHF	TGTGCCAGCAGTGAATTTATATCGAATCAGCCCCAGCATTTT	TRBV6-1	TRBJ1-5	NA	NA
CASSLELRQTTNYGYTF	TGCGCCAGCAGCTTGGAGCTCCGACAGACCACTAACTATGGCTACACCTTC	TRBV5-1	TRBJ1-2	NA	many
CAISNTGELFF	TGTGCCATCAGTAACACCGGGGAGCTGTTTTTT	TRBV10-3	TRBJ2-2	NA	few
CASSLEAGYNEQFF	TGTGCCAGCAGCTTAGAAGCAGGCTACAATGAGCAGTTCTTC	TRBV11-2	TRBJ2-1	NA	many
CASSPLGTTANTEAFF	TGTGCCAGCTCACCTCTTGGGACGACGGCGAACACTGAAGCTTTCTTT	TRBV18	TRBJ1-1	NA	many
CASSPGLAGPAYEQYF	TGTGCCAGCAGTCCGGGACTAGCGGGTCCAGCCTACGAGCAGTACTTC	TRBV2	TRBJ2-7	TRBD2	many
CSEGSETQYF	TGCAGTGAAGGCTCTGAGACCCAGTACTTC	TRBV20-1	TRBJ2-5	NA	NA
CASSVEAGGVGGELFF	TGTGCCAGCAGTGTAGAGGCGGGAGGGGTTGGCGGGGAGCTGTTTTTT	TRBV6-1	TRBJ2-2	TRBD2	few
CSAREHRGEQYF	TGCAGTGCTAGAGAACATCGGGGGGAGCAGTACTTC	TRBV20-1	TRBJ2-7	NA	many
CASSPQGVMNTEAFF	TGTGCCAGCAGCCCACAGGGCGTAATGAACACTGAAGCTTTCTTT	TRBV11-2	TRBJ1-1	NA	many
CASSLRGIVGYTF	TGTGCCAGCAGCCTCCGGGGTATCGTAGGCTACACCTTC	TRBV7-2	TRBJ1-2	NA	many
CASTRGGNEQFF	TGTGCCAGCACCCGGGGGGGGAATGAGCAGTTCTTC	TRBV28	TRBJ2-1	TRBD2	NA
CASSSGQVGDTQYF	TGTGCCAGCAGCTCCGGACAGGTCGGCGATACGCAGTATTTT	TRBV7-9	TRBJ2-3	TRBD1	many
CASSPPRGQVTEAFF	TGTGCCAGCTCACCACCCAGGGGGCAGGTCACTGAAGCTTTCTTT	TRBV18	TRBJ1-1	TRBD1	NA
CSAGDSLSLGQPQHF	TGCAGTGCAGGGGACAGCCTATCCTTAGGTCAGCCCCAGCATTTT	TRBV20-1	TRBJ1-5	TRBD1	few
CASSLWQDQPQHF	TGCGCCAGCAGCTTGTGGCAGGATCAGCCCCAGCATTTT	TRBV5-1	TRBJ1-5	NA	NA
CASSINAGRSEQYF	TGTGCCAGCAGCATAAATGCGGGACGAAGCGAGCAGTACTTC	TRBV7-2	TRBJ2-7	NA	many
CSARSPGEKLFF	TGCAGTGCTAGATCGCCAGGTGAAAAACTGTTTTTT	TRBV20-1	TRBJ1-4	NA	NA
CASSRDGNTEAFF	TGTGCCAGCAGCCGGGACGGCAACACTGAAGCTTTCTTT	TRBV7-3	TRBJ1-1	NA	many
CASDLWVSSGSSYEQYF	TGTGCCAGCGACCTGTGGGTCAGTAGCGGTTCCTCCTACGAGCAGTACTTC	TRBV11-2	TRBJ2-7	NA	many
CSARGQHGETQYF	TGCAGTGCTAGAGGACAGCACGGGGAGACCCAGTACTTC	TRBV20-1	TRBJ2-5	NA	many
CATYGLSYQPQHF	TGTGCCACCTATGGACTGAGTTATCAGCCCCAGCATTTT	TRBV28	TRBJ1-5	NA	NA
CASSQDRWTGLSTDTQYF	TGCGCCAGCAGCCAAGACCGATGGACAGGACTTAGCACAGATACGCAGTATTTT	TRBV4-1	TRBJ2-3	TRBD1	few
CASSYLVPGPDTGELFF	TGTGCCAGCAGTTACTTGGTCCCAGGGCCGGACACCGGGGAGCTGTTTTTT	TRBV6-9	TRBJ2-2	NA	NA
CASSAGSVSNQPQHF	TGTGCCAGCAGTGCAGGGTCAGTTAGCAATCAGCCCCAGCACTTT	TRBV2	TRBJ1-5	NA	NA
CASSEGSGGSTDTQYF	TGTGCCAGCAGTGAAGGTAGCGGGGGGAGCACAGATACGCAGTATTTT	TRBV6-4	TRBJ2-3	TRBD2	NA
CASSARGPSYNEQFF	TGTGCCAGCTCAGCCCGGGGGCCCTCCTACAATGAGCAGTTCTTC	TRBV18	TRBJ2-1	NA	few
CASSQGTINTEAFF	TGCGCCAGCAGCCAAGGTACAATTAACACTGAAGCTTTCTTT	TRBV4-3	TRBJ1-1	NA	few
CASSPRRLAGAPDTQYF	TGTGCCAGCAGTCCCCGCCGACTAGCGGGAGCACCAGATACGCAGTATTTT	TRBV6-1	TRBJ2-3	TRBD2	NA
CASSRSGRDAYEQYF	TGTGCCAGCAGCCGGAGCGGGAGGGACGCCTACGAGCAGTACTTC	TRBV12-3/TRBV12-4	TRBJ2-7	TRBD2	many
CSATGTGAQGTQYF	TGCAGTGCTACGGGGACAGGGGCTCAGGGGACCCAGTACTTC	TRBV20-1	TRBJ2-5	TRBD1	NA
CASRVRDNYGYTF	TGTGCCAGCAGGGTTAGAGATAACTATGGCTACACCTTC	TRBV6-1	TRBJ1-2	NA	many
CASSWKGAGELFF	TGTGCCAGCAGCTGGAAGGGGGCCGGGGAGCTGTTTTTT	TRBV5-5	TRBJ2-2	NA	many
CASSDRGENSPLHF	TGTGCCAGCAGTGACAGGGGGGAAAATTCACCCCTCCACTTT	TRBV6-2/TRBV6-3	TRBJ1-6	TRBD1	many
CSAREPFGMTDTGELFF	TGCAGTGCTAGAGAACCCTTTGGGATGACTGACACCGGGGAGCTGTTTTTT	TRBV20-1	TRBJ2-2	NA	NA
CSASLGADGYTF	TGCAGTGCCTCATTAGGGGCCGATGGCTACACCTTC	TRBV20-1	TRBJ1-2	NA	many
CASSLSGRVNSPLHF	TGTGCCAGCAGTTTATCGGGCAGGGTAAATTCACCCCTCCACTTT	TRBV12-3/TRBV12-4	TRBJ1-6	NA	many
CASSLSLASGRVYEQYF	TGTGCCAGCAGTTTAAGCCTAGCTAGCGGGAGGGTGTACGAGCAGTACTTC	TRBV28	TRBJ2-7	TRBD2	many